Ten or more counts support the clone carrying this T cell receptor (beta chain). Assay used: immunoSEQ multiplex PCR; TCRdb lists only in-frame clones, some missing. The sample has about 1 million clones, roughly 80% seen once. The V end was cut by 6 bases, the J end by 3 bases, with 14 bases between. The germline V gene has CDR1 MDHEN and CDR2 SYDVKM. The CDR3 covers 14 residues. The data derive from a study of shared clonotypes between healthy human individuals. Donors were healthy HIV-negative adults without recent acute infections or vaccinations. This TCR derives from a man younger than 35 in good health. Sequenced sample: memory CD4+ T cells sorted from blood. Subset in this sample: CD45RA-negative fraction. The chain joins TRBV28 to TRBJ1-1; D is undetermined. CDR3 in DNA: TGTGCCAGCAGGCCACCAGGATGGGACACTGAAGCTTTCTTT. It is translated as CASRPPGWDTEAFF.